This T cell receptor (beta chain) was recorded in a study of PD-1 blockade in classical Hodgkin lymphoma. Germline CDR1 reads WNHNN; CDR2 reads SYGVQD (reference sequence). This CDR3 is 11 amino acids long. V lost 6 bases and J lost 7, with 7 bases in between. Comments on this clone: Its specificity is not known.

Generated by immunoSEQ multiplex PCR, the TCRdb table keeps only in-frame clones and is missing some. The data hold 20,000 to 25,000 clones, with roughly four fifths observed a single time. Regarding time point: cycle 4 day 1 (C4D1), after more than five weeks of nivolumab. Relapse after autologous stem cell transplantation occurred in every patient, and brentuximab vedotin exposure varied. Responses achieved at best were complete response, partial response or progressive disease. General study points: Lower baseline TCR diversity marked trial partial responders and progressors. The authors have not defined what causes the repertoire differences, possibly disease activity or prior therapy. Individuals initiating nivolumab under 1 year after ASCT were excluded.

The sequence was obtained from a human donor with classical Hodgkin lymphoma. The genes are TRBV10-1 and TRBJ2-1; a possible D gene is TRBD1 (5 bases). Sequencing used peripheral blood mononuclear cells (PBMCs), obtained before the fourth cycle of nivolumab. The CDR3 DNA reads as TGCGCCAGCAGCGACAGAAATGAGCAGTTCTTC. Residues: CASSDRNEQFF.